This record looks at one TCR beta chain sequence and its context. Germline V gene data show CDR1 as SEHNR and CDR2 as FQNEAQ (reference sequence). The CDR3 has 16 residues. V shed 7 bases and J 5 bases; nucleotides not matched to a gene: 14. The data belong to a study of T cell responses to AZD1222 COVID-19 vaccine. The method was immunoSEQ multiplex PCR; TCRdb's version includes in-frame clones alone and lacks a portion of them. This sample has around 50,000 clones; 70% to 90% occur once, and the top ten carry approximately 7%. The TCR originated in an adult who received the AZD1222 COVID-19 vaccine. The chain employs TRBV7-9 and TRBJ1-3; TRBD1 matches at 7 bases. The source material was peripheral blood, sampled 28 days after the second AZD1222 dose. CDR3 loop: CASTRDRISNRNTIYF. For the CDR3, the DNA is TGTGCCAGCACACGGGACAGAATCAGTAACCGAAACACCATATATTTT.